Detailed here is one TCR beta chain. Seattle-derived patients entered the study during active infection and were followed longitudinally. The data originate from a study of blood T cell repertoires in COVID-19. On the study more broadly: PBMCs, B-cell-depleted T cells, or T cells provided the cDNA or gDNA that made up the material.

This CDR3 spans 14 amino acids. V shed 4 bases, J shed 6 bases, and the junction held 6 bases outside the gene matches. Per the germline V gene, CDR1 is SGDLS and CDR2 is YYNGEE. Clones were sequenced by immunoSEQ multiplex PCR, and TCRdb holds only the in-frame ones, with some missing. The table has 350,000 to 450,000 clones, roughly 90% seen once. The chain combines TRBV9 with TRBJ1-2, with 10 positions matching TRBD1. This sequence was found in a woman aged 60 to 75 with COVID-19, enrolled during active disease. The specimen sequenced was peripheral blood. The CDR3 region is CASSSDRGQDGYTF. The CDR3 DNA follows: TGTGCCAGCAGCAGTGACAGGGGGCAAGATGGCTACACCTTC.